Listed below are T cell receptor beta chains from one sample, sequenced in a study of regulatory T cells in long-lasting Graves disease. Each CDR3 protein is one row after TCRdb ran MiXCR on the multiplex PCR reads. The sample consists of approximately 470,000 distinct CDR3 sequences, 16% of them appearing once. These data were also filed under a second study, of T cells in Graves' hyperthyroidism and ophthalmopathy.

The sequences come from peripheral blood mononuclear cells (PBMCs), collected at new diagnosis, from a patient treated with antithyroid drugs. These receptors all come from a man aged 35-49 years with Graves disease. The conserved cysteine and the conserved F or W are not part of the CDR3 here. The D gene is left open where the match is weak. Not every row has a clone size; where given, it reads once, few, many or a size class.

J,V,size,D,CDR3
TRBJ1-5,TRBV15,-,TRBD1,ATRTGLLNQPQH
TRBJ2-1,TRBV12-3/TRBV12-4,many,TRBD1,ASSPSGQGAYNEQF
TRBJ2-7,TRBV6-1,-,-,ASSGRDMSYEQY
TRBJ2-2,TRBV5-1,many,-,ASSNQGGNTGELF
TRBJ2-7,TRBV6-1,-,-,ASSPTTTGTYEQY
TRBJ1-2,TRBV28,many,TRBD1,ASTQDREGYGYT
TRBJ2-1,TRBV18,many,-,ASSPLQLGGEQF
TRBJ1-2,TRBV9,-,TRBD1,ASSEGTGTYYSYT
TRBJ2-1,TRBV3-1,many,TRBD2,ASSQSGGPYNEQF
TRBJ1-5,TRBV30,few,TRBD1,AWSPRDRGDQPQH
TRBJ2-7,TRBV3-1,many,-,ASSLHSVSYEQY
TRBJ1-1,TRBV12-3/TRBV12-4,many,TRBD1,ASIPRGLTVSTEAF
TRBJ1-2,TRBV2,many,-,ASSELRPTGYYGYT
TRBJ2-3,TRBV28,many,-,ASSNPGGDLDTQY
-,TRBV19,-,-,ASSIEGWGEQF
TRBJ2-7,TRBV5-1,many,-,ASSLNRFYEQY
TRBJ2-4,TRBV3-1,few,TRBD2,ASSLRTSGRASNIQY
-,TRBV29-1,-,-,SVDGTPQGETQY
TRBJ1-5,TRBV28,-,-,ASNFGRGGVPQH
TRBJ1-1,TRBV27,few,-,ASSLGHSNTEAF
TRBJ1-6,TRBV6-1,-,-,ASSERLPDYNSPLH
TRBJ2-7,TRBV28,many,-,ASRANRGGPYEQY